The rows below give T cell receptor beta chains drawn from one sample of a study of post-analysis software for immune sequencing data. TCRdb re-called the PCR reads through MiXCR, storing one row per CDR3 protein. The sample holds more than 350,000 distinct CDR3 sequences, less than 40% seen once. The sample consisted of blood. The source of these receptors is a girl aged 2-10 years with multiple sclerosis. CDR3s include the opening cysteine and the closing phenylalanine or tryptophan. D genes are given only for firm matches. Clone sizes are given selectively: once, few, many, or a class where the clone is expanded.

abundance	v_gene	j_gene	d_gene	CDR3nt	CDR3aa
-	TRBV28	TRBJ1-4	-	TGTGCCAGCATAGGGGTGGGAGAAAAACTGTTTTTT	CASIGVGEKLFF
few	TRBV20-1	TRBJ2-7	-	TGCAGTGCTAGAGATAGGCCAACAGAGCAGTACTTC	CSARDRPTEQYF
many	TRBV29-1	TRBJ2-7	-	TGCAGCGTTGAGACCCAGGAGTCCTACGAGCAGTACTTC	CSVETQESYEQYF
-	TRBV13	TRBJ2-6	-	TGTGCCAGCAGCTTAGACATAGACCGTGCTGGGGCCAACGTCCTGACTTTC	CASSLDIDRAGANVLTF
few	TRBV29-1	TRBJ1-6	-	TGCAGCGTTGGTTTGGACATCAATTCACCCCTCCACTTT	CSVGLDINSPLHF
few	TRBV28	TRBJ2-6	-	TGTGCCAGTGGGGAGGGGGCCAACGTCCTGACTTTC	CASGEGANVLTF
-	TRBV28	TRBJ1-2	-	TGTGCCAGCAAAAACGGGGGGAACTATGGCTACACCTTC	CASKNGGNYGYTF
-	TRBV28	TRBJ1-1	TRBD1	TGTGCCAGCAGTTCCCAGGGACAGGTTCGGGACACTGAAGCTTTCTTT	CASSSQGQVRDTEAFF
many	TRBV4-1	TRBJ2-7	-	TGCGCCAGCAGCCAAGGACTCAACTACGAGCAGTACTTC	CASSQGLNYEQYF
-	TRBV14	TRBJ2-1	-	TGTGCCAGCAGTGTGTGGTCCTACAATGAGCAGTTCTTC	CASSVWSYNEQFF
-	TRBV29-1	TRBJ2-2	-	TGCAGCGTTGTTCGACAGGAGAACACCGGGGAGCTGTTTTTT	CSVVRQENTGELFF
-	TRBV12-3/TRBV12-4	TRBJ1-1	-	TGTGCCAGCAGTTTACAGGGTAGAGGCACTGAAGCTTTCTTT	CASSLQGRGTEAFF
-	TRBV20-1	TRBJ1-1	TRBD1	TGCAGTGGATTTGACAGGGGATACACTGAAGCTTTCTTT	CSGFDRGYTEAFF
-	TRBV9	TRBJ1-2	-	TGTGCCAGCAGCGTAGGGCAGGCTCCTAACTATGGCTACACCTTC	CASSVGQAPNYGYTF
-	TRBV6-4	TRBJ2-1	-	TGTGCCAGCAGTGAGCGGTCAAACCCTTACAATGAGCAGTTCTTC	CASSERSNPYNEQFF
few	TRBV29-1	TRBJ2-7	TRBD2	TGCAGCGTTGAGTCCCCTAGGGACTACAAGCAGTACTTC	CSVESPRDYKQYF
few	TRBV20-1	TRBJ2-3	-	TGCAGTGCTAGGCAGGGCAACACAGATACGCAGTATTTT	CSARQGNTDTQYF
few	TRBV20-1	TRBJ1-6	-	TGCAGTGGATGGAACGGCAATTCACCCCTCCACTTT	CSGWNGNSPLHF
-	TRBV29-1	TRBJ1-2	-	TGCAGCGTCGTTCCAGGAAACGTTGATGGCTACACCTTC	CSVVPGNVDGYTF
few	TRBV20-1	TRBJ1-2	-	TGCAGTGCTAGAGAAAACAGCTCACCTAACTATGGCTACACCTTC	CSARENSSPNYGYTF
-	TRBV4-1	TRBJ1-2	-	TGCGCCAGCAGCCAACAGGGTTCGGCCTATGGCTACACCTTC	CASSQQGSAYGYTF
few	TRBV28	TRBJ1-5	-	TGTGCCAGCAGTTTTAAGGGTTTGGGCAATCAGCCCCAGCATTTT	CASSFKGLGNQPQHF